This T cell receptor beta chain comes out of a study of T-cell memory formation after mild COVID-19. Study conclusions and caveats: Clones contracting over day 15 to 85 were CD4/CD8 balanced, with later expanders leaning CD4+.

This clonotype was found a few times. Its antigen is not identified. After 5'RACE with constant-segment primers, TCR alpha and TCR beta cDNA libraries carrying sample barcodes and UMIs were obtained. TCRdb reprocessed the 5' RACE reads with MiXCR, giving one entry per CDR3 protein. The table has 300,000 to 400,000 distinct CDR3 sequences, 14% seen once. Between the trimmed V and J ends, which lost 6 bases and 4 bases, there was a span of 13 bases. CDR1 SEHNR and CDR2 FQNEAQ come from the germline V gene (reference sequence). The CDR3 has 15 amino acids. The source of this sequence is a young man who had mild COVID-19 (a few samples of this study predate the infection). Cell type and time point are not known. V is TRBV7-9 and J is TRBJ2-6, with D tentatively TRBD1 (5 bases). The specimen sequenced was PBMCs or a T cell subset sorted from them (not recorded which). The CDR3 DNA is TGTGCCAGCAGTCCTCCAGGGAACGGGGCCAACGTCCTGACTTTC. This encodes CASSPPGNGANVLTF.